The rows below give T cell receptor beta chains drawn from one sample of a study. Each CDR3 protein gets one entry after TCRdb re-called the 5' RACE reads with MiXCR. The sample contains around 50,000 distinct CDR3 sequences, about 28% of which appear only once. Sample: tumor-infiltrating memory CD4+ T cells sorted from the breast tumor. The source of these receptors is a female donor with breast cancer. Each CDR3 is given with its conserved first and last residue. Each record gives: clone size, D gene, J gene, V gene, CDR3 DNA, CDR3 protein. The D gene is left open where the match is weak. Size is stated for part of the rows, as once, few or many counts, or as a class when the clone is expanded.

size: few
D: .
J: TRBJ1-2
V: TRBV7-3
DNA: TGTGCCAGCAGCTTCAGCCCCTCCGGGGGCTACACCTTC
CDR3: CASSFSPSGGYTF

size: once
D: TRBD2
J: TRBJ2-1
V: TRBV7-2
DNA: TGTGCCAGCAGCCCATGGACTAGCGGCCACAATGAGCAGTTCTTC
CDR3: CASSPWTSGHNEQFF

size: .
D: .
J: TRBJ1-2
V: TRBV20-1
DNA: TGCAGTGCTAGAGATTTACGGACAAAGTCCAACTATGGCTACACCTTC
CDR3: CSARDLRTKSNYGYTF

size: .
D: .
J: TRBJ2-5
V: TRBV7-3
DNA: TGTGCCAGCAGCGCAGACCCCGAAGGGACCCAGTACTTC
CDR3: CASSADPEGTQYF

size: .
D: .
J: TRBJ1-1
V: TRBV7-2
DNA: TGTGCCAGCAGCCCGAGCCTGACGGGTGGGGTAGCTTTCTTT
CDR3: CASSPSLTGGVAFF

size: once
D: TRBD2
J: TRBJ2-1
V: TRBV20-1
DNA: TGCAGTGCCCCTGCCTCGCGGGAGGGTAGTGATGAGCAGTTCTTC
CDR3: CSAPASREGSDEQFF

size: .
D: .
J: TRBJ1-1
V: TRBV11-3
DNA: TGTGCCAGCAGCTTAGGTATAGACAAGAACACTGAAGCTTTCTTT
CDR3: CASSLGIDKNTEAFF

size: .
D: TRBD2
J: TRBJ2-3
V: TRBV4-1
DNA: TGCGCCAGCAGCCAAGATGGCGGGACTAGGGGTTCCACAGATACGCAGTATTTT
CDR3: CASSQDGGTRGSTDTQYF

size: .
D: TRBD1
J: TRBJ2-6
V: TRBV12-3/TRBV12-4
DNA: TGTGCCAGCAGTCCCGGACAGGGATGGGACAGCGTCCTGACTTTC
CDR3: CASSPGQGWDSVLTF

size: .
D: .
J: TRBJ2-1
V: TRBV7-2
DNA: TGTGCCAGCAGCCAGAGATTCGTAGACAATGAGCAGTTCTTC
CDR3: CASSQRFVDNEQFF

size: .
D: .
J: TRBJ2-3
V: TRBV20-1
DNA: TGCAGTGCTAGAGATACGAATACGCAGTATTTT
CDR3: CSARDTNTQYF

size: .
D: TRBD2
J: TRBJ2-5
V: TRBV7-2
DNA: TGTGCCAGCAGCTCCAGGACTAGCGGGGGGACCCAGTACTTC
CDR3: CASSSRTSGGTQYF